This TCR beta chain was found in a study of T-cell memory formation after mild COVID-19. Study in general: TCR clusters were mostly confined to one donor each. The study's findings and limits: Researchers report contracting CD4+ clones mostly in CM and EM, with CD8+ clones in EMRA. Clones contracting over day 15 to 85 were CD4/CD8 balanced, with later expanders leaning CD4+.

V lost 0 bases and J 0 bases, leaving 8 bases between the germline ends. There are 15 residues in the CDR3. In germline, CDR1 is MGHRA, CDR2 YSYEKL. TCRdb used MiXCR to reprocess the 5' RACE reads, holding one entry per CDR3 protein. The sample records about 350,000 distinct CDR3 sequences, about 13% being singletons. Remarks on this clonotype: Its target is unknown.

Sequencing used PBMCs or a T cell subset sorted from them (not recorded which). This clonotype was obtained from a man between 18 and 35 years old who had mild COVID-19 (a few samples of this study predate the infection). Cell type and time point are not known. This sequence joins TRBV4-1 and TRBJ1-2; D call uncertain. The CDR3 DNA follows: TGCGCCAGCAGCCAAGATAGGCCGCCTAACTATGGCTACACCTTC. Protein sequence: CASSQDRPPNYGYTF.